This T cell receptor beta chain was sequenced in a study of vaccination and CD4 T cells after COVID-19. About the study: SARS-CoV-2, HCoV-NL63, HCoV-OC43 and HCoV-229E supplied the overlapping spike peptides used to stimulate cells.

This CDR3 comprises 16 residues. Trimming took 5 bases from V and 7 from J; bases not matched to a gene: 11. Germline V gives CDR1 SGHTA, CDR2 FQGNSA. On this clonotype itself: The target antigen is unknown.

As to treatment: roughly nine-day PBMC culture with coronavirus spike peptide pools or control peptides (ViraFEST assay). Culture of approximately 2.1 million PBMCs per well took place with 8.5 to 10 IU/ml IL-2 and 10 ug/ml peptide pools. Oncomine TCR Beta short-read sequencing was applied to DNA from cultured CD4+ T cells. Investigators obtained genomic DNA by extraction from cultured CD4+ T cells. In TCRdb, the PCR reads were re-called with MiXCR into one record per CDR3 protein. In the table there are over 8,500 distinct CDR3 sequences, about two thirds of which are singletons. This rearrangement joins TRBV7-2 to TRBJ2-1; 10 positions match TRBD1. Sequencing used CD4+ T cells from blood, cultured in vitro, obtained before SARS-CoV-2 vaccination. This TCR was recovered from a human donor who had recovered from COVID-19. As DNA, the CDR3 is TGTGCCAGCAGCCCATTCAGGACAGGGGGTAAAAATGAGCAGTTCTTC. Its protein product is CASSPFRTGGKNEQFF.